This TCR beta chain was captured by sequencing in a study of shared clonotypes between healthy human individuals. Germline lookup yields CDR1 SGHRS and CDR2 YFSETQ. V was cut by 4 bases and J by 2 bases, with 13 bases left in between. The CDR3 totals 14 residues. Clones were read by immunoSEQ multiplex PCR, and TCRdb kept only the in-frame ones, dropping some. The sample lists about 2.5 million clones; 85% to 95% were seen once. The V call is TRBV5-1, the J call TRBJ2-7; D is possibly TRBD1 (6 bases). The source is a man between 18 and 35 years old in good health. Some clones in this sample may be carry-over from other donors' samples. The sample was naive CD4+ T cells from PBMCs. Specified subset: CD45RA+ positively selected. The CDR3 DNA follows: TGCGCCAGCAGCAGGAGGACAGAGACCTACGAGCAGTACTTC. This sequence encodes CASSRRTETYEQYF.